Below, one T cell receptor (beta chain) is given with its context. These data are taken from a study of blood T cell repertoires in COVID-19. CDR3 length equals 13 residues. CDR1 is SGHDT and CDR2 is YYEEEE in the germline V gene. V gave up 0 bases and J gave up 7 bases, with 11 bases separating them. Method: immunoSEQ multiplex PCR; TCRdb's copy keeps in-frame clones and lacks some. In the table there are 200,000 to 300,000 clones, approximately 87% of which are singletons. Sequencing used peripheral blood. V and J are TRBV5-6 and TRBJ2-7, with D perhaps matching TRBD1 (6 bases). This TCR came from a woman in her 40s who had recovered from COVID-19. Here the CDR3 DNA reads TGTGCCAGCAGCTTGGGGGGGCATGGGGAGCAGTACTTC. Protein: CASSLGGHGEQYF.